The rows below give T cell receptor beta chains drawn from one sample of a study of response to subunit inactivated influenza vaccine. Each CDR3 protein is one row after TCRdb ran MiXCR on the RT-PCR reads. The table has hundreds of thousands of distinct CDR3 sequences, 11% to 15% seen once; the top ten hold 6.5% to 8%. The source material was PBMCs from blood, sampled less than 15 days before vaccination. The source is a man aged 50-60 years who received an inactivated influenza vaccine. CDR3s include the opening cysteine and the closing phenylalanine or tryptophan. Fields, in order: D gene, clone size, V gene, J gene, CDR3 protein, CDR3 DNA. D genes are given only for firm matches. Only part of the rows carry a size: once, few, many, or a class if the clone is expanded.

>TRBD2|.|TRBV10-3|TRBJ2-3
CAISAGTSGITDTQYF
TGTGCCATCAGCGCCGGGACTAGCGGGATCACAGATACGCAGTATTTT
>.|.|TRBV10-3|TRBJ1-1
CAISEGTGRNTEAFF
TGTGCCATCAGTGAGGGTACAGGGAGGAACACTGAAGCTTTCTTT
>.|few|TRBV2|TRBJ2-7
CASSKIYEQYF
TGTGCCAGCAGCAAGATCTACGAGCAGTACTTC
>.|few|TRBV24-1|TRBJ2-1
CATSDLSGNEQFF
TGTGCCACCAGTGATTTGTCAGGGAATGAGCAGTTCTTC
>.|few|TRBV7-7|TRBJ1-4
CASSLTSGTNEKLFF
TGTGCTAGCAGCTTGACAAGTGGAACTAATGAAAAACTGTTTTTT
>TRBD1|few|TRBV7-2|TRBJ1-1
CASRPPNTGDWVAFF
TGTGCCAGCAGGCCACCTAATACAGGGGATTGGGTAGCTTTCTTT
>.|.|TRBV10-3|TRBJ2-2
CAIQRGNTGELFF
TGTGCCATCCAACGGGGGAACACCGGGGAGCTGTTTTTT
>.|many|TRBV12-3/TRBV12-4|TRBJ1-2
CASSSGYGYTF
TGTGCCAGCAGTTCGGGCTATGGCTACACCTTC
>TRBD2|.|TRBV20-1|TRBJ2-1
CSARDFTSGDNEQFF
TGCAGTGCTAGAGATTTTACTAGCGGAGACAATGAGCAGTTCTTC
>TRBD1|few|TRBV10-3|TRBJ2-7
CAISPRTGYREQYF
TGTGCCATCAGCCCGAGGACAGGCTATCGGGAGCAGTACTTC
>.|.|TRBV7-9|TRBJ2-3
CASSPLGVRTDTQYF
TGTGCCAGCAGCCCCCTTGGGGTCCGCACAGATACGCAGTATTTT
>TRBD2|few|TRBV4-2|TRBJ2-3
CASSQDPSGAVGTDTQYF
TGTGCCAGCAGCCAAGATCCTAGCGGGGCGGTGGGCACAGATACGCAGTATTTT
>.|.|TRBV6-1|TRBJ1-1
CASSEMPGGNTEAFF
TGTGCCAGCAGTGAAATGCCGGGAGGAAACACTGAAGCTTTCTTT
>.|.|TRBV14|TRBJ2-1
CASSLLGGLRVPQIF
TGTGCCAGCAGCCTCCTTGGGGGCCTGAGGGTACCCCAGATCTTC
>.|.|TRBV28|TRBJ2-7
CASSFRTETYEQYF
TGTGCCAGCAGCTTCCGGACCGAAACCTACGAGCAGTACTTC
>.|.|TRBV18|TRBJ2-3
CASSPIADTQYF
TGTGCCAGCTCACCTATCGCAGATACGCAGTATTTT
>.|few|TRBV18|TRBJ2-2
CASSPAQNTGELFF
TGTGCCAGCTCACCGGCGCAGAACACCGGGGAGCTGTTTTTT
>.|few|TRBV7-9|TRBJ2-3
CASSPGIDTQYF
TGTGCCAGCAGCCCGGGTATAGATACGCAGTATTTT
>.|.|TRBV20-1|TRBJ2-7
CSASPRGRTQYEQYF
TGCAGTGCTAGCCCCCGGGGACGGACTCAATACGAGCAGTACTTC
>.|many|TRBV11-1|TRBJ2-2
CASSLESVNTGELFF
TGTGCCAGCAGCTTAGAGTCGGTGAACACCGGGGAGCTGTTTTTT
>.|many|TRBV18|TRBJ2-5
CASSPSLQETQYF
TGTGCCAGCTCACCCAGCCTACAAGAGACCCAGTACTTC
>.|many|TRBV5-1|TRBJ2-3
CASRKQDSRSDTQYF
TGCGCCAGCAGAAAACAGGATAGCCGATCAGATACGCAGTATTTT
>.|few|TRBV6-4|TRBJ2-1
CASSVLGGGINEQFF
TGTGCCAGCAGTGTACTAGGAGGGGGTATAAATGAGCAGTTCTTC
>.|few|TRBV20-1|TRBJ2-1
CSARPGSASSYNEQFF
TGCAGTGCTAGACCCGGTAGCGCGAGCTCCTACAATGAGCAGTTCTTC
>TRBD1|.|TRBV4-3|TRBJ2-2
CASSQPPGQGPGELFF
TGCGCCAGCAGCCAGCCTCCGGGACAGGGGCCCGGGGAGCTGTTTTTT
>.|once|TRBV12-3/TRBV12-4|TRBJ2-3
CASSPPTGTDTQYF
TGTGCCAGCAGTCCCCCAACTGGAACAGATACGCAGTATTTT
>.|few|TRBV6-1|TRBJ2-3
CASSELGGTTDTQYF
TGTGCCAGCAGTGAATTAGGGGGGACGACAGATACGCAGTATTTT
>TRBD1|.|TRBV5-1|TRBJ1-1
CASRGPGTGRNTEAFF
TGCGCCAGCAGGGGTCCCGGGACAGGGCGGAACACTGAAGCTTTCTTT
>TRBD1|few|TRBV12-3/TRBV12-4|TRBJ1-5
CASTWTGGSNQPQHF
TGTGCCAGCACCTGGACAGGAGGATCCAATCAGCCCCAGCATTTT
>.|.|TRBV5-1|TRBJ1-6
CASSLIQPTGTPLSPLHF
TGCGCCAGCAGCTTGATCCAGCCGACCGGGACTCCCCTTTCACCCCTCCACTTT
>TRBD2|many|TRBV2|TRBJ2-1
CACCFGPVGGRIPYNEQFF
TGTGCCTGCTGTTTCGGGCCTGTCGGCGGGAGGATACCCTACAATGAGCAGTTCTTC
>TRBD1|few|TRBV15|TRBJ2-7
CATSRETGGLDEQYF
TGTGCCACCAGCAGAGAGACAGGGGGTTTGGACGAGCAGTACTTC
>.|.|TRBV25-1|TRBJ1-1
CASSGFASRGVNTEAFF
TGTGCCAGCAGCGGTTTCGCCTCCCGAGGAGTGAACACTGAAGCTTTCTTT
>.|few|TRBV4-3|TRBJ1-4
CASSQGVQATNEKLFF
TGCGCCAGCAGCCAAGGAGTCCAAGCAACTAATGAAAAACTGTTTTTT